This T cell receptor beta chain emerged from a study of blood T cell repertoires in COVID-19. In the source study's methods: By means of reference gene primer amplification, nucleated cell counts were estimated. Only in-frame clones appear in the TCRdb table, and some are missing; sequencing was by immunoSEQ multiplex PCR. The DNA gave D and trimming, while V, J and clone size come from that table. The repertoire holds 200,000 to 250,000 clones, with over 75% as singletons. The age range of participants was about 18 to 100 years, with residence in about two dozen US areas. In germline, CDR1 is MGHRA, CDR2 YSYEKL. After removal of 1 base from V and 0 bases from J, the junction contained 3 bases not matched to a gene. The CDR3 is 16 residues long.

Sequenced: PBMCs or T cells enriched from blood (not recorded which). The chain recombines TRBV4-1 with TRBJ1-5; 7 positions match TRBD1. This receptor was taken from a middle-aged woman with acute COVID-19. CDR3 sequence: CASSQVGQPSNQPQHF. CDR3 bases: TGCGCCAGCAGCCAAGTGGGACAGCCTAGCAATCAGCCCCAGCATTTT.